The 8 T cell receptor beta chains below come from one sample, sequenced in a study of blood T cell repertoires in COVID-19. Profiling relied on immunoSEQ multiplex PCR, and the TCRdb table lists in-frame clones only, not all of them. Of 200,000 to 250,000 clones in the sample, about 88% were seen once. What was sequenced was peripheral blood. The receptors were gathered from a woman aged 45-65 years with COVID-19, enrolled during active disease.

The chain has TRBV5-8 and TRBJ2-5; D is perhaps TRBD1 (7 bases). CDR3 length: 16 amino acids. Germline values: CDR1 SGHTS, CDR2 YDEGEE. V was clipped by 2 bases and J by 5 bases, with 19 bases between them. The CDR3 region has the DNA TGTGCCAGCAGCTTAGGGCCGGGACCAGGGGGGGAGACCCAGTACTTC. Protein: CASSLGPGPGGETQYF.

The chain couples TRBV6-2 or TRBV6-3 to TRBJ1-5; a possible D gene is TRBD1 (6 bases). CDR1 and CDR2 (germline): MNHEY, SVGEGT. This CDR3 is built from 16 residues. Trimming pared 5 bases from V and 0 bases from J, leaving 14 bases between. CDR3 region: CASSPRTAYSNQPQHF. The CDR3 nucleotides are TGTGCCAGCAGTCCCAGGACAGCTTATAGCAATCAGCCCCAGCATTTT.

This clone has a handful of counts. This sequence joins TRBV3-1 (or the pseudogene TRBV3-2) and TRBJ2-7; TRBD1 might be the D (6 bases). The V end lost 4 bases, the J end lost 0 bases, and 13 bases lay between the germline ends. This CDR3 comprises 15 residues. The germline V gene has CDR1 LGHDT and CDR2 YNNKEL (reference sequence). CDR3 sequence reads: CASSRKGGTSYEQYF. The DNA of the CDR3 is TGTGCCAGCAGCCGGAAAGGGGGTACCTCCTACGAGCAGTACTTC.

This rearrangement joins TRBV5-1 to TRBJ2-3; D is possibly TRBD2 (5 bases). Germline CDR1 reads SGHRS; CDR2 reads YFSETQ. There are 16 residues in the CDR3. With 2 bases removed from V and 4 bases from J, the gap between germline ends came to 17 bases. As DNA, the CDR3 is TGCGCCAGCAGCTTCAGCAGCTCCTTGAGGGCAGATACGCAGTATTTT. This translates into CASSFSSSLRADTQYF.

This chain connects TRBV4-2 to TRBJ2-3; D ambiguous. The CDR3 covers 13 residues. The V end was cut by 0 bases, the J end by 7 bases, with 8 bases between. Looked up from germline, CDR1 is LGHNA and CDR2 is YNFKEQ. The CDR3 DNA follows: TGTGCCAGCAGCCAAGAAGACACTCATACGCAGTATTTT. Translation: CASSQEDTHTQYF.

A single count supports this clone. The chain has TRBV5-1 and TRBJ2-3, with 10 bases fitting TRBD2. Germline lookup yields CDR1 SGHRS and CDR2 YFSETQ. V dropped 5 bases and J dropped 0; count of bases not matched to a gene: 9. The CDR3 spans 17 residues. The CDR3 bases are TGCGCCAGCAGGGGGGCTAGCGGGGGCACCAGCACAGATACGCAGTATTTT. Protein sequence: CASRGASGGTSTDTQYF.

The chain recombines TRBV19 with TRBJ1-5; the match to TRBD1 covers 7 bases. The junction had 10 bases not matched to a gene; V was cut back by 8 bases and J by 6 bases. The CDR3 spans 14 residues. The germline CDR1 and CDR2 sequences are LNHDA and SQIVND (reference sequence). CDR3 residues: CASLGTDVIQPQHF. The CDR3 nucleotides read TGTGCCAGTCTGGGGACAGATGTGATTCAGCCCCAGCATTTT.

This rearrangement joins TRBV6-4 to TRBJ2-1; 12 nucleotides match TRBD2. The CDR3 extends over 16 amino acids. Per germline, CDR1 MRHNA and CDR2 SNTAGT. Trimming cost V 2 bases and J 6 bases; bases outside gene matches: 5. CDR3 loop: CASSDEGTSGSNEQFF. In DNA form, the CDR3 reads TGTGCCAGCAGTGACGAAGGGACTAGCGGGTCCAATGAGCAGTTCTTC.